The clone carrying this T cell receptor beta chain was observed a handful of times. Its antigen is not known. The V and J ends lost 5 bases and 3 bases respectively, with 2 bases between them. Germline V CDR1 and CDR2: SNHLY, FYNNEI. The CDR3 is 11 residues long. A second PCR, run for about 7 to 11 cycles, used a sample-barcoded 5' primer plus a J-beta primer mix. TCRdb re-called the 5' RACE reads with MiXCR, one entry per CDR3 protein. The repertoire includes hundreds of thousands of distinct CDR3 sequences, over 45% of them detected once, and roughly 31% sits in the top ten. The sample belongs to a study of blood T cells in healthy people across ages. Study-wide results and caveats: Leaving the PBMCs unsorted stopped any conclusive comparison of naive versus antigen-experienced cells.

The material sequenced was blood. This TCR was sampled from a woman aged 55-69 years in good health. The V and J genes are TRBV2 and TRBJ1-5, with D uncertain. The CDR3 sequence is CASSINQPQHF. Here the CDR3 DNA reads TGTGCCAGCAGTATCAATCAGCCCCAGCATTTT.